This T cell receptor beta chain was documented in a study of T cells in Graves' hyperthyroidism and ophthalmopathy. Study observations and caveats: Also found in blood were most expanded thyroid clonotypes above 0.001.

The definition of stable Graves' hyperthyroidism was no ophthalmopathy progression within 18 months. Patients aged 18 to 65 had newly diagnosed hyperthyroidism of under 2 months' duration. Exclusions: uncontrolled infection, other autoimmune disease, pregnancy, lactation. The V segment lost 0 bases and the J segment 4 bases; nucleotides outside the gene matches: 1. CDR1 and CDR2 from the germline V gene are KGHDR and SFDVKD. This CDR3 region has 15 residues. From RNA transcripts, TCR beta CDR3 regions were amplified. The HTBI primer set drove a first-round RT-PCR of the TCR CDR3. TCRdb re-derived calls from the multiplex PCR reads in MiXCR, one entry per CDR3 protein. Of under 400,000 distinct CDR3 sequences listed, over 10% are singletons. With regard to this clonotype: What it binds is unknown.

Sequencing was performed on blood. The TCR sequence derives from a woman aged 18-29 years with Graves' hyperthyroidism. This chain uses TRBV24-1 with TRBJ2-3; 9 positions match TRBD1. CDR3 DNA sequence: TGTGCCACCAGTGATTTGGGGACAGGGCCAGATACGCAGTATTTT. This sequence encodes CATSDLGTGPDTQYF.